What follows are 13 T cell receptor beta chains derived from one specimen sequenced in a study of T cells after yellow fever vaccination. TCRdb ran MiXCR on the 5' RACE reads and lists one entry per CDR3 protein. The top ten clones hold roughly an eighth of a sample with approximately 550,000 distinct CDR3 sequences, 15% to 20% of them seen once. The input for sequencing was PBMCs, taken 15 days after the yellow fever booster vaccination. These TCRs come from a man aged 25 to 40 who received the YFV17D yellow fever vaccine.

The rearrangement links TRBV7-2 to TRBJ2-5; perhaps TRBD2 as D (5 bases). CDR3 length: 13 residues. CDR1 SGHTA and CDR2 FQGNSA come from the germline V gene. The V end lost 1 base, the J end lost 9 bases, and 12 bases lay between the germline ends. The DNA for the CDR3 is TGTGCCAGCAGCTTAGGACGGGAAGTGGCCCAGTACTTC. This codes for CASSLGREVAQYF.

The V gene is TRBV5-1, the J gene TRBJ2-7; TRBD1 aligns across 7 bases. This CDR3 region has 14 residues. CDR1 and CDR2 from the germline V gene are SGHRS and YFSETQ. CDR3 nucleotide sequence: TGCGAAAGCAGCCCTCGGGACAGTTCCTACGAGCAGTACTTC. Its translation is CESSPRDSSYEQYF.

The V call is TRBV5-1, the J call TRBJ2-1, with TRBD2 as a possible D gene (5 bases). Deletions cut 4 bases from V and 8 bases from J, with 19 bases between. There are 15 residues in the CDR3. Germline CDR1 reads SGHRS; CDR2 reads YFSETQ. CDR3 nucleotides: TGCGCCAGCAGCACAGACTACTCCCTCGTCTATGAGCAGTTCTTC. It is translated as CASSTDYSLVYEQFF.

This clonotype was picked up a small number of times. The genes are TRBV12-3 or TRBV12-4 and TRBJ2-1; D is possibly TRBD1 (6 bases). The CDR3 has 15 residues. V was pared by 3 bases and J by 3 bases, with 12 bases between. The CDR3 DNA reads TGTGCCAGCAGTTTGTGGGACACAGGCTACAATGAGCAGTTCTTC. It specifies CASSLWDTGYNEQFF.

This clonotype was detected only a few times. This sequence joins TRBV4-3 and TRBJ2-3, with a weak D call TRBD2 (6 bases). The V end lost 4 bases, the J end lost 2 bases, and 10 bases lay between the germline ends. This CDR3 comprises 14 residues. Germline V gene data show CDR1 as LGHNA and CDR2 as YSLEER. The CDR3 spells CASSLAVNTDTQYF. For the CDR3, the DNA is TGCGCCAGCAGCCTAGCGGTAAACACAGATACGCAGTATTTT.

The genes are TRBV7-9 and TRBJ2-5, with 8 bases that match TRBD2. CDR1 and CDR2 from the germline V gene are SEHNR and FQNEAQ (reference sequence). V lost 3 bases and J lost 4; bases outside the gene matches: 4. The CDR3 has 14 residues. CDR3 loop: CASSFGSGRETQYF. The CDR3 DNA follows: TGTGCCAGCAGCTTCGGGAGCGGGAGAGAGACCCAGTACTTC.

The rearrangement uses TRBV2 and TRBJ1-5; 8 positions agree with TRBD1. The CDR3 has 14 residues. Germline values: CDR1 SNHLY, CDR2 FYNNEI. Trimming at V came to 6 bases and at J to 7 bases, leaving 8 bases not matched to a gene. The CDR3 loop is CASRGTGSYQPQHF. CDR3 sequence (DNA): TGTGCCAGCAGAGGGACAGGCTCTTACCAGCCCCAGCATTTT.

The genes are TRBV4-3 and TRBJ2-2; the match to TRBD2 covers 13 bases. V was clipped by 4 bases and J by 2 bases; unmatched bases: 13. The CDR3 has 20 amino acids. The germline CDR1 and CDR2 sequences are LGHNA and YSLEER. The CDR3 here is CASSRGKPGLAGVNTGELFF. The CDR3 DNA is TGCGCCAGCAGCCGCGGGAAACCCGGACTAGCGGGAGTTAACACCGGGGAGCTGTTTTTT.

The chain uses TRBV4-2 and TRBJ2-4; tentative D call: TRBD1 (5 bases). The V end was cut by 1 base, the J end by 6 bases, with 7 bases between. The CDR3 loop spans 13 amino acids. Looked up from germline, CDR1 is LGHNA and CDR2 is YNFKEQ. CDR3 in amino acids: CASSQGQGNIQYF. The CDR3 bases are TGTGCCAGCAGCCAAGGCCAGGGAAACATTCAGTACTTC.

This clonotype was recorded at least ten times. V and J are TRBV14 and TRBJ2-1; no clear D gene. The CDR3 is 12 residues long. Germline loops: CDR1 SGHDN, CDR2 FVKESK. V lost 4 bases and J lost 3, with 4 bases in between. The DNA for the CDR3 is TGTGCCAGCAGCCGCGACTACAATGAGCAGTTCTTC. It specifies CASSRDYNEQFF.

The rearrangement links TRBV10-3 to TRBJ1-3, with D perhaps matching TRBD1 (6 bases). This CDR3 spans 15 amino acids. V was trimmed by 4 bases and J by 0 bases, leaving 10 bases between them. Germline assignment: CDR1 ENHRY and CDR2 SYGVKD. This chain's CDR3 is CAISGGASSGNTIYF. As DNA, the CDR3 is TGTGCCATCAGTGGGGGGGCCAGCTCTGGAAACACCATATATTTT.

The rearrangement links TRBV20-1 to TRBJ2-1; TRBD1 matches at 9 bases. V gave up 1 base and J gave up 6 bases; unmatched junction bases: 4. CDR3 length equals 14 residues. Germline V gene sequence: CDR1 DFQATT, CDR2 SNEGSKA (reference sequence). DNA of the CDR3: TGCAGTGCTAGAGCGGGACAGGGTGCCAATGAGCAGTTCTTC. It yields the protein CSARAGQGANEQFF.

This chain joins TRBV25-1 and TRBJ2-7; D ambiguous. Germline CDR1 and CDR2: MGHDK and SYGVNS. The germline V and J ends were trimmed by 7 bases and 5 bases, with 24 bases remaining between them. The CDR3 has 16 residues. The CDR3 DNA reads TGTGCCAGCATTAAAAGCCCACGCCAGTCGTTCGACGAGCAGTACTTC. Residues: CASIKSPRQSFDEQYF.